A selection of T cell receptor beta chains follows, all from one sample in a study of low-dose radiotherapy and immunotherapy resistance in tumors. One entry per CDR3 protein, called by TCRdb with MiXCR from the reads. The data show 75,000 to 95,000 distinct CDR3 sequences, approximately 17% seen once. The sequencing used PBMCs, collected before treatment. The source of these receptors is a male donor with prostate cancer. CDR3s include the opening cysteine and the closing phenylalanine or tryptophan. D genes are given only for firm matches. Size values are once, few and many counts, or a class for expanded clones, and some rows have none.

D gene	clone size	V gene	J gene	CDR3 DNA	CDR3 protein
-	many	TRBV28	TRBJ1-4	TGTGCCAGCAGTCTAGGACAGAAAAGTAATGAAAAACTGTTTTTT	CASSLGQKSNEKLFF
-	many	TRBV18	TRBJ1-2	TGTGCCAGCTCACCGGGATCCGTGGCCGTGGGCTACACCTTC	CASSPGSVAVGYTF
TRBD2	few	TRBV20-1	TRBJ2-7	TGCAGTGCCTACGGGACTAGCGGCACCTACGAGCAGTACTTC	CSAYGTSGTYEQYF
TRBD2	-	TRBV20-1	TRBJ2-1	TGCAGTGCTAGTGGGGGGACTAGAAGTCGGAATGAGCAGTTCTTC	CSASGGTRSRNEQFF
-	-	TRBV13	TRBJ2-7	TGTGCCAGCGGTGACAGGCTTTACGAGCAGTACTTC	CASGDRLYEQYF
-	many	TRBV12-3/TRBV12-4	TRBJ2-3	TGTGCCAGCGGAAGGTTCACAGATACGCAGTATTTT	CASGRFTDTQYF
-	many	TRBV27	TRBJ1-5	TGTGCCAGCAGTTTATCAGGCCTGGATTATAGCAATCAGCCCCAGCATTTT	CASSLSGLDYSNQPQHF
-	many	TRBV7-6	TRBJ2-6	TGTGCCAGCAGTTCCCAACTCTCCGGGGCCAACGTCCTGACTTTC	CASSSQLSGANVLTF
-	many	TRBV6-5	TRBJ2-5	TGTGCCAGCAGTTCCCCCCTGGGGACCCAGTACTTC	CASSSPLGTQYF
-	-	TRBV20-1	TRBJ1-1	TGCAGTGTAAGATGGGGGCAGTTCGCTTTCTTT	CSVRWGQFAFF
TRBD2	many	TRBV4-1	TRBJ2-7	TGCGCCAGCACCCTACTAGCGGGAGGGTCCTACGAGCAGTACTTC	CASTLLAGGSYEQYF